This T cell receptor (beta chain) was observed in a study of shared clonotypes between healthy human individuals. Study context: Researchers drew samples from a couple of women and three men aged 18 to 49.

As for this clone: Other DNA sequences in the sample encode the same CDR3.

Germline assignment: CDR1 MDHEN and CDR2 SYDVKM. J gave up 1 base and V 5 bases, and 5 bases lay outside the gene matches. The CDR3 is made up of 15 amino acids. Clones were sequenced by immunoSEQ multiplex PCR, and TCRdb holds only the in-frame ones, with some missing. Among over 950,000 clones listed, around 77% were seen once. The V call is TRBV28, the J call TRBJ2-7; 10 nucleotides line up with TRBD2. This clonotype originated in a man aged 18 to 35 in good health. Some clones in this sample may be carry-over from other donors' samples. The sample consisted of memory CD4+ T cells from PBMCs. Subset noted: CD45RA-negative fraction. CDR3 in amino acids: CASSPSGSGSYEQYF. The DNA for the CDR3 is TGTGCCAGCAGTCCTAGCGGGAGTGGTTCCTACGAGCAGTACTTC.